The rows below give T cell receptor beta chains drawn from one sample of a study of cytomegalovirus exposure and HLA in healthy donors. The method was immunoSEQ multiplex PCR; TCRdb's version includes in-frame clones alone and lacks a portion of them. The table records 110,000 or so clones, roughly 70% of them present only once. Sequenced material: PBMCs. These receptors were taken from a man between 40 and 49 years old in good health and CMV-seronegative. Each CDR3 is given with its conserved first and last residue. The order of the fields is D gene, clone size, V gene, J gene, CDR3 protein, CDR3 DNA. The D gene is left open where the match is weak. Expanded clones are given a class, and other clones once, few, many or no size at all.

d_call: .; clone_size: .; v_call: TRBV7-9; j_call: TRBJ2-7; cdr3_aa: CASSSLTRGEQYF; cdr3_nt: TGTGCCAGCAGCTCTCTGACCCGAGGGGAGCAGTACTTC
d_call: .; clone_size: .; v_call: TRBV25-1; j_call: TRBJ2-7; cdr3_aa: CASRALDSSSYEQYF; cdr3_nt: TGTGCCAGCAGAGCCCTGGACAGTAGCTCCTACGAGCAGTACTTC
d_call: .; clone_size: few; v_call: TRBV11-1; j_call: TRBJ2-7; cdr3_aa: CASSLSGDLSYEQYF; cdr3_nt: TGTGCCAGCAGCTTATCGGGGGACTTGTCCTACGAGCAGTACTTC
d_call: .; clone_size: .; v_call: TRBV4-1; j_call: TRBJ2-1; cdr3_aa: CASSQEGGLGEQFF; cdr3_nt: TGCGCCAGCAGCCAAGAGGGGGGGCTGGGTGAGCAGTTCTTC
d_call: TRBD1; clone_size: .; v_call: TRBV4-2; j_call: TRBJ1-5; cdr3_aa: CASSQASRGLYQPQHF; cdr3_nt: TGTGCCAGCAGCCAAGCGTCCAGGGGGCTATATCAGCCCCAGCATTTT
d_call: .; clone_size: .; v_call: TRBV19; j_call: TRBJ2-5; cdr3_aa: CASSIARTTGETQYF; cdr3_nt: TGTGCCAGTAGTATCGCCAGGACTACCGGGGAGACCCAGTACTTC
d_call: TRBD2; clone_size: .; v_call: TRBV27; j_call: TRBJ2-2; cdr3_aa: CASSLYYSGGTGELFF; cdr3_nt: TGTGCCAGCAGCCTATACTATAGCGGGGGGACCGGGGAGCTGTTTTTT
d_call: TRBD1; clone_size: .; v_call: TRBV28; j_call: TRBJ2-7; cdr3_aa: CASSSPTTGTGATLRQYF; cdr3_nt: TGTGCCAGCAGTTCCCCAACCACCGGGACAGGGGCTACTCTACGGCAGTACTTC
d_call: .; clone_size: .; v_call: TRBV11-2; j_call: TRBJ1-2; cdr3_aa: CASSLVSGRPLSF; cdr3_nt: TGTGCCAGCAGCTTAGTTTCAGGGAGGCCCCTTTCCTTC
d_call: TRBD2; clone_size: .; v_call: TRBV27; j_call: TRBJ2-7; cdr3_aa: CASSLSTGGHSEQYF; cdr3_nt: TGTGCCAGCAGTTTATCTACGGGGGGGCACAGCGAGCAGTACTTC
d_call: TRBD1; clone_size: .; v_call: TRBV5-1; j_call: TRBJ1-4; cdr3_aa: CASSPGQGHEKLFF; cdr3_nt: TGCGCCAGCAGCCCGGGACAGGGACATGAAAAACTGTTTTTT
d_call: .; clone_size: .; v_call: TRBV6-1; j_call: TRBJ1-1; cdr3_aa: CASSATVNTEAFF; cdr3_nt: TGTGCCAGCAGTGCGACAGTGAACACTGAAGCTTTCTTT
d_call: TRBD1; clone_size: .; v_call: TRBV5-1; j_call: TRBJ2-2; cdr3_aa: CASSLSVRQGASGELFF; cdr3_nt: TGCGCCAGCAGCTTAAGCGTGAGACAGGGGGCGTCCGGGGAGCTGTTTTTT
d_call: TRBD1; clone_size: .; v_call: TRBV6-5; j_call: TRBJ2-1; cdr3_aa: CASSRPGGDEQFF; cdr3_nt: TGTGCCAGCAGTCGCCCAGGGGGCGATGAGCAGTTCTTC
d_call: TRBD1; clone_size: .; v_call: TRBV6-5; j_call: TRBJ1-2; cdr3_aa: CASSYSQGTRGYTF; cdr3_nt: TGTGCCAGCAGTTATTCACAGGGGACCCGTGGCTACACCTTC
d_call: .; clone_size: .; v_call: TRBV6-5; j_call: TRBJ1-1; cdr3_aa: CASSYGQGEAFF; cdr3_nt: TGTGCCAGCAGTTACGGGCAGGGCGAAGCTTTCTTT